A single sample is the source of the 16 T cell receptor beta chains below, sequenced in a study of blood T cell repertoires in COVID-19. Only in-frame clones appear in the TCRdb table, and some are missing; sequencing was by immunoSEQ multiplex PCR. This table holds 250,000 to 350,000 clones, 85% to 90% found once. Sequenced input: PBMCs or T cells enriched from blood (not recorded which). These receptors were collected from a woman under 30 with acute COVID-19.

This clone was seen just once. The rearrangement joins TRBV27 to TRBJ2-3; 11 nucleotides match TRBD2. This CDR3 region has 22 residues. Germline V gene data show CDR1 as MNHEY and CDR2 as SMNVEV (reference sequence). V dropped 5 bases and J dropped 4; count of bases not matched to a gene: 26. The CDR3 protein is CASSPSIRRGLAASIRADTQYF. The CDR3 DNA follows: TGTGCCAGCAGTCCCTCCATCCGCCGGGGACTAGCGGCGAGTATTAGGGCAGATACGCAGTATTTT.

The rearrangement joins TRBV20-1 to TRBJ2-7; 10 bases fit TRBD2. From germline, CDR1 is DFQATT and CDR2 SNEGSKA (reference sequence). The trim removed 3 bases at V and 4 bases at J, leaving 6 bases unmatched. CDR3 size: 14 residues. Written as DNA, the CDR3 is TGCAGTGCTAGTATGGCTAGCGGGAGTTACGAGCAGTACTTC. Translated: CSASMASGSYEQYF.

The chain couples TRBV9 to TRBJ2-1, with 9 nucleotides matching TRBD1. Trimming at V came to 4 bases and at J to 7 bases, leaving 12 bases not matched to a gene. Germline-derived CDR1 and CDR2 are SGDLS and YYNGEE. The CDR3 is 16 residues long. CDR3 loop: CASSPPGQGRTNEQFF. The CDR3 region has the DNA TGTGCCAGCAGCCCGCCGGGACAGGGACGGACAAATGAGCAGTTCTTC.

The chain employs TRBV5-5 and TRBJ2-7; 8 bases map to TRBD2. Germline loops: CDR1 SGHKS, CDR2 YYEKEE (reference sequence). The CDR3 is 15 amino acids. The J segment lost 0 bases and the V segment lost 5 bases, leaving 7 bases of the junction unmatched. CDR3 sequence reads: CASSETGTSSYEQYF. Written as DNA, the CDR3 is TGTGCCAGCAGTGAAACCGGGACTAGCTCCTACGAGCAGTACTTC.

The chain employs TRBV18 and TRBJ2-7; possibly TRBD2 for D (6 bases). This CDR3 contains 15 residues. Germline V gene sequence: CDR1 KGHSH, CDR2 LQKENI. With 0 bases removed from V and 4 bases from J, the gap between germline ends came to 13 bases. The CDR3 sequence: CASSPPGQSGYEQYF. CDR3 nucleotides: TGTGCCAGCTCACCACCGGGGCAGAGCGGGTACGAGCAGTACTTC.

The CDR3 reads CASSSRLNEQFF. Written as DNA, the CDR3 is TGTGCCAGCAGTTCGCGCCTGAATGAGCAGTTCTTC. J is TRBJ2-1 and V is TRBV6-2 or TRBV6-3; no clear D. Germline assignment: CDR1 MNHEY and CDR2 SVGEGT. The CDR3 loop spans 12 amino acids. The germline V and J ends were trimmed by 4 bases and 7 bases, with 8 bases remaining between them.

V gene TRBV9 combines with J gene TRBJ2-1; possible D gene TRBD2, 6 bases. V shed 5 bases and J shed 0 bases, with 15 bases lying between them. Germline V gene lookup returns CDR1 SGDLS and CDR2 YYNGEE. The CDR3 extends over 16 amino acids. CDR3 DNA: TGTGCCAGCAGTGCCTGGGACTCCCTCTCCTACAATGAGCAGTTCTTC. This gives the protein CASSAWDSLSYNEQFF.

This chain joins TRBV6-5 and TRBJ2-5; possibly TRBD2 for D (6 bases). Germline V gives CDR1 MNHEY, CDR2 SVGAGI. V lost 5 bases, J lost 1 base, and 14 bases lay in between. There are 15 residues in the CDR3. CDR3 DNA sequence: TGTGCCAGCAGTCCCCTCCGCGGGACCCAAGAGACCCAGTACTTC. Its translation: CASSPLRGTQETQYF.

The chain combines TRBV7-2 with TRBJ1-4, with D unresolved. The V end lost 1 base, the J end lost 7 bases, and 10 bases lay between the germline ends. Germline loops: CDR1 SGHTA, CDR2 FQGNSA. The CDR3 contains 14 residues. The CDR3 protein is CASSLDSGSEKLFF. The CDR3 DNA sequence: TGTGCCAGCAGCTTAGACAGCGGCTCTGAAAAACTGTTTTTT.

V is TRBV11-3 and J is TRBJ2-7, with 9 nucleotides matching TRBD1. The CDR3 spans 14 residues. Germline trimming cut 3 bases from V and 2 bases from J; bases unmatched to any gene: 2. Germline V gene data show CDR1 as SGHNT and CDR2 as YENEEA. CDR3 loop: CASSLGQGPYEQYF. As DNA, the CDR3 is TGTGCCAGCAGCTTGGGACAGGGCCCCTACGAGCAGTACTTC. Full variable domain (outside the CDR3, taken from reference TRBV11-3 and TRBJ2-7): EAGVVQSPRYKIIEKKQPVAFWCNPISGHNTLYWYLQNLGQGPELLIRYENEEAVDDSQLPKDRFSAERLKGVDSTLKIQPAELGDSAVYLCASSLGQGPYEQYFGPGTRLTVT.

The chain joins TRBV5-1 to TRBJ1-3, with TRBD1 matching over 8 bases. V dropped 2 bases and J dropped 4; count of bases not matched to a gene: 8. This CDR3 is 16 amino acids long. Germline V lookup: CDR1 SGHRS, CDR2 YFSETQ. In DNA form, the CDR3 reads TGCGCCAGCAGCTTCGACCGGACAGGGACGGGAAACACCATATATTTT. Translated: CASSFDRTGTGNTIYF.

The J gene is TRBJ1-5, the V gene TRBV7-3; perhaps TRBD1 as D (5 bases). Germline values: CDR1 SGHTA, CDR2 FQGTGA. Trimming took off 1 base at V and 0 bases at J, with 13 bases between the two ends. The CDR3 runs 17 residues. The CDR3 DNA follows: TGTGCCAGCAGCTTAAGGGGGGGAGACTATAGCAATCAGCCCCAGCATTTT. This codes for CASSLRGGDYSNQPQHF.

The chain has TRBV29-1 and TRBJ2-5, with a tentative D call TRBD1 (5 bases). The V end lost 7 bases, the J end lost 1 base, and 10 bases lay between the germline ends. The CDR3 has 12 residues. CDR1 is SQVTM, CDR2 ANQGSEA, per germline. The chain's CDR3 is CSAKGSQETQYF. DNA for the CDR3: TGCAGCGCCAAGGGGTCCCAAGAGACCCAGTACTTC.

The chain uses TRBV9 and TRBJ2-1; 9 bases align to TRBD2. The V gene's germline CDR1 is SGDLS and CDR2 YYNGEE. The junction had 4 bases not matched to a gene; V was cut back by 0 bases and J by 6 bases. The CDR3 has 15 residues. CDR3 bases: TGTGCCAGCAGCGTAGGTAATAGCGGGAGCAATGAGCAGTTCTTC. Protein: CASSVGNSGSNEQFF.

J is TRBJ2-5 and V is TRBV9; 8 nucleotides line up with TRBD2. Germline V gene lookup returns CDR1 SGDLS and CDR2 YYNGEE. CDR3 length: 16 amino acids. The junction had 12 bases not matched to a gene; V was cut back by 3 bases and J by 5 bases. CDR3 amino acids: CASSDSRGSGTETQYF. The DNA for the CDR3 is TGTGCCAGCAGCGACTCCCGGGGTAGCGGGACGGAGACCCAGTACTTC.

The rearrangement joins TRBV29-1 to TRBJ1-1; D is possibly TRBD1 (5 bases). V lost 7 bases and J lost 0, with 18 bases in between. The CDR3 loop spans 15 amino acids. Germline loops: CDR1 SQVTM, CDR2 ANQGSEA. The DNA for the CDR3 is TGCAGCGCCCATAATAGGGGAGGGATGAACACTGAAGCTTTCTTT. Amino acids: CSAHNRGGMNTEAFF.